The sequence of this T cell receptor (beta chain) was determined in a study of cytomegalovirus exposure and HLA in healthy donors (dated by TCRdb to 2016 to 2017). For context, the study as a whole: According to an earlier analysis of several hundred of the donors, 200 million or so T cells yielded 90 million to 140 million unique TCR beta sequences and 276 Gb of sequence data. An early release covering roughly 600 HLA-typed donors comprised roughly 300 gigabases of sequencing data and around 80 million unique TCR sequences. The genetic ancestry cluster associated with self-reported Caucasian donors included 81% of the approximately 410 genotyped donors. The study aimed to test whether cataloging public T cell receptors could reveal signatures of past pathogen exposure. The study profiled the T cell repertoires of approximately 700 subjects by immunosequencing and related them to cytomegalovirus serostatus. A separate validation cohort of some 130 different subjects was used in addition to the approximately 610-subject first cohort. The study combined high-throughput TCR immunosequencing, statistical association of individual TCRs with disease status, and machine learning to predict cytomegalovirus infection status. In a later analysis, previously published TCR beta repertoires from 550 to 700 donors were re-analyzed and high-resolution HLA genotyping was added so that TCR occurrence patterns could be studied. In the later analysis, no new phenotypic data were used to find candidate immune exposures; instead, reliance was placed on TCR beta sequences and their occurrence across donors. In an earlier analysis of 550 to 700 of the donors, high-throughput TCR beta sequencing was used to judge whether each TCR beta V gene segment behaved as functional or pseudogenic. Donor age, sex, ethnicity and CMV serostatus were compiled together with the repertoire data. A later genetic analysis used genome-wide SNP genotypes for about 60% of the roughly 670 donors, treating that subset as a discovery cohort. All discovery cohort repertoires had been generated on a single sequencing platform. Class I and class II HLA loci were covered by the typing at four-digit resolution. Typing coverage varied by locus: roughly 620-630 donors for A, B, C, DRB1 and DQB1; 522 for DQA1; about 600 for DPA1; about 450 for DPB1. Because of strong linkage in the cohort, roughly five DR-DQ haplotypes were treated as single units for association and clustering. Among approximately 370 genotyped donors of the cohort, an average of roughly 230,000 unique TCR beta nucleotide sequences was sequenced per donor, of which about 19% were non-productive.

Concerning this clone: The clone's antigen remains unknown. No base-level quality is on record; no much larger clone is a single base apart.

The library was produced with the immunoSEQ multiplex PCR assay. For the multiplex PCR, a mixture combining 60 forward primers for TCR Vbeta segments and 13 reverse primers for TCR Jbeta segments was used. The CDR3 region of rearranged TCR beta genes was amplified from genomic DNA with a multiplex PCR assay. The amplified TCR beta libraries were sequenced on the Illumina HiSeq System as 87-base-pair reads. The authors' pipeline ran thus. Across the 700 or so repertoires, a later analysis counted approximately 75 million unique TCR beta chains, 9 million to 14 million of which were shared by at least two donors. A nearest-neighbor algorithm error-corrected the raw reads and collapsed the reads into unique sequences, merging closely related sequences to remove PCR and sequencing errors. To assign V, D and J gene segments, CDR3 sequences were aligned to IMGT reference sequences. For a sequence to be retained, a match of at least six nucleotides was required to both a V gene segment and a J gene segment. A rearrangement counted as productive if the CDR3 had no stop codons and remained in frame with V and J, and every other rearrangement counted as non-productive. Following IMGT convention, CDR3 was defined as the stretch from the second conserved V-encoded cysteine up to the conserved J-encoded phenylalanine. Sequences without an unambiguous match to a single V gene segment were excluded from the earlier analysis of 450 to 750 of the donors. An earlier analysis of a few hundred of the donors classified V segments as functional when productive rearrangements were above 56.7% and as segregating when the standard deviation between donors was above 5%. A statistical classification framework was built for diagnosing cytomegalovirus status from the catalog of TCR beta chain sequences. A later analysis assigned V and J genes by comparing TCR nucleotide sequences with IMGT/GENE-DB human TR gene sequences. In a later analysis, CDR3 sequences and most-parsimonious VDJ recombination scenarios were assigned using the TCRdist pipeline. In a later analysis, each TCR beta chain was defined by its CDR3 amino acid sequence together with its V-gene family, and reads lacking a unique V-gene family were excluded. A later analysis removed several hundred highly shared, low-generation-probability nucleotide sequences to deal with suspected cross-contamination and a sequencing artifact. A later analysis calculated a clonal expansion index for each public chain from normalized within-repertoire ranks of inferred template counts. A later analysis computed generation probabilities with a VDJ recombination model fitted to out-of-frame rearrangements, and checked the results against IGoR. Hypergeometric tests were used in a later analysis to score TCR-TCR, TCR-HLA and TCR-CMV co-occurrence, with a repertoire-size bias correction applied to the TCR pairs. To estimate false discovery rates, a later analysis permuted the HLA or CMV assignments 20 times. In a later analysis, co-occurring TCRs were grouped using DBSCAN, and TCRdist sequence similarity was added for clustering within HLA-allele-positive subsets. Repertoires with fewer than 30,000 or more than 120,000 public chains were left out of co-occurrence clustering, as were about 5 repertoires with anomalous nucleotide sharing. TCRdb holds this immuneACCESS table with in-frame rearrangements only. Some clones are missing; in checked studies, unresolved V genes explain under half, and the rest has no known cause. That table is the source of V, J and clone size, and D and trimming were worked out from the DNA. In all, the sample holds around 150,000 clones, and around 75% of those were seen once. About 1.8% of the sample is held by the ten biggest clonotypes.

From cysteine to phenylalanine, the CDR3 is 15 amino acids long. CDR3 DNA only is kept here, 45 bases in frame from base 1. The germline V gene yields MNHEY for CDR1 and SVGAGI for CDR2. Here V drops 5 bases and J drops 2 bases, and the junction holds 9 bases not matched to any gene. The investigation overall reported the following: A further reported finding was that TCR beta sequences accurately predicted the HLA-A and HLA-B alleles for most subjects in the first cohort. An association between a missense DCLRE1C variant and V-gene and J-gene trimming of TCR beta chains was found in a later genetic analysis and replicated in an independent cohort. Several of the top co-occurrence clusters appeared to be linked to parvovirus B19, influenza, CMV and Epstein-Barr virus, according to a later analysis. Compared with equally common non-associated chains, HLA-associated TCR beta chains in a later analysis were more clonally expanded and had lower generation probabilities. The earlier analysis of about 600 of the donors excluded roughly 17 rarely observed V segments, including chromosome 9 orphons, because counts were too low. Linkage disequilibrium might explain the correlated functional status among segregating V segments, but an unknown experimental factor could not be ruled out. This cohort had only TCR beta chains sequenced, and the lack of alpha or paired-chain data limited which features could be detected. In a later analysis, TCR association rates were found to vary across HLA loci, with the most associated TCRs seen for DRB1 alleles and the fewest for HLA-C alleles. Because HLA typing was unavailable for some donors at each locus, only the typed subset was used in association tests. When HLA alleles, especially DR and DQ, strongly co-occurred, attributing TCR associations to individual alleles was difficult. In the study, 150 to 200 TCR beta chains were listed as associated with cytomegalovirus. The authors suggested that the approach could potentially be generalized to other disease states and immunological phenotypes. A later genetic analysis reported fewer N-insertions in productive TCRs among donors in an Asian-associated ancestry cluster than the roughly 700-donor mean. A group of highly shared sequence variants was considered likely to be a technical artifact of the sequencing pipeline. In both the original and validation cohorts, the classifier was reported to diagnose cytomegalovirus status with high specificity and sensitivity. Presence/absence analyses assumed roughly uniform sequencing depth across donors, an assumption that may not hold. An earlier analysis of around 600 of the donors showed that most TCR beta V segments appeared in productive rearrangements either about 87% or about 30% of the time, which broadly matched IMGT annotations. In a later analysis, around 17,000 TCR beta sequences were associated with specific HLA alleles at a false discovery rate of 0.05. Because the 87-base-pair reads could not distinguish some IMGT-functional V segments, including TRBV6-2 and TRBV6-3, those segments were excluded. A few of the identified cytomegalovirus-associated TCR beta chains were confirmed in vitro to be specific for cytomegalovirus antigens. According to a later analysis, most CMV-associated TCR beta chains appeared to be HLA-restricted, and the HLA associations seemed to be driven largely by CMV exposure. The only immune exposure information available for the cohort was CMV serostatus. Most TCR sequences were observed very rarely across donors, whereas some public TCRs were present in many individuals.

The cohort comprised 710 or so healthy bone marrow donors. Cohort members were all nominally healthy when sampled, although unrecorded immune exposures were likely present. The donor was CMV seronegative and belonged to the group of approximately 320 seronegative cohort members. A peripheral blood sample was provided by each donor, and peripheral blood mononuclear cells were used for TCR beta sequencing. The Qiagen DNeasy Blood Extraction Kit was used to extract genomic DNA from the blood cell samples. The chain is encoded by TRBV6-5 joined to TRBJ2-7, with 7 junctional bases fitting TRBD1. Sequencing was performed on PBMCs. This receptor was taken from a woman aged 40 to 49 in good health and CMV-seronegative. The CDR3 sequence is CASSIYEQGAYEQYF. In nucleotides, the sequence is TGTGCCAGCAGTATCTACGAGCAGGGGGCCTACGAGCAGTACTTC.